The 32 T cell receptor beta chains below all came from one sample that was sequenced in a study of OX40 agonist ivuxolimab in advanced cancers. Libraries were prepared by immunoSEQ multiplex PCR; TCRdb keeps only in-frame clonotypes and omits some of them. Found here are about 53,000 clones, roughly nine tenths of them singletons; the top ten hold approximately 10%. This specimen consisted of CD4+ or CD8+ T cells sorted from blood, obtained in a trial of the OX40 agonist ivuxolimab. These receptors were collected from an adult with an advanced solid tumor such as melanoma, head and neck, liver or kidney cancer.

The rearrangement links TRBV7-2 to TRBJ2-6; 9 bases align to TRBD1. This CDR3 comprises 18 residues. CDR1 is SGHTA and CDR2 is FQGNSA in the germline V gene. Trimming cost V 5 bases and J 3 bases; bases outside gene matches: 11. In nucleotides, the CDR3 is TGTGCCAGCAGCCGTAGAGGGACAGGGCCAGGTGGGGCCAACGTCCTGACTTTC. Protein sequence: CASSRRGTGPGGANVLTF.

The genes are TRBV19 and TRBJ1-2; TRBD1 matches 9 bases. Trimming at V came to 5 bases and at J to 3 bases, leaving 4 bases not matched to a gene. CDR1 is LNHDA, CDR2 SQIVND, per germline (reference sequence). The CDR3 totals 14 residues. CDR3 in amino acids: CASSPTGGHYGYTF. The DNA of the CDR3 is TGTGCCAGTAGTCCAACAGGGGGCCACTATGGCTACACCTTC. The variable domain in full, completed from reference TRBV19 and TRBJ1-2, reads DGGITQSPKYLFRKEGQNVTLSCEQNLNHDAMYWYRQDPGQGLRLIYYSQIVNDFQKGDIAEGYSVSREKKESFPLTVTSAQKNPTAFYLCASSPTGGHYGYTFGSGTRLTVV.

This clone was observed a handful of times. This chain links TRBV28 with TRBJ2-1, with D perhaps being TRBD1 or TRBD2 (6 bases each). The CDR3 sequence is 14 residues long. Trimming pared 2 bases from V and 4 bases from J, leaving 9 bases between. Germline assignment: CDR1 MDHEN and CDR2 SYDVKM. This CDR3 is CASSLGGQYNEQFF. For the CDR3, the DNA is TGTGCCAGCAGTTTAGGGGGGCAGTACAATGAGCAGTTCTTC.

J is TRBJ2-1 and V is TRBV9, with TRBD2 matching over 7 bases. Losses at the gene ends were 0 bases for V and 0 bases for J; bases not matched to a gene: 3. The CDR3 length is 16 residues. Germline values: CDR1 SGDLS, CDR2 YYNGEE. This CDR3 reads CASSVGGGSSYNEQFF. CDR3 in DNA: TGTGCCAGCAGCGTAGGCGGGGGTAGCTCCTACAATGAGCAGTTCTTC.

This chain joins TRBV9 and TRBJ1-2; perhaps TRBD1 as D (5 bases). V lost 4 bases to trimming and J lost 6 bases, with 16 bases between them. The CDR3 loop spans 14 amino acids. The V gene's germline CDR1 is SGDLS and CDR2 YYNGEE. The CDR3, as DNA: TGTGCCAGCAGCCTGGGTGGGCAGGGAAATGGCTACACCTTC. Translation: CASSLGGQGNGYTF.

A remark on this clone: The junction differs from germline at one of its ends, possibly a read error. The chain is built from TRBV5-1 and TRBJ2-5; 8 bases match TRBD1. The CDR3 length is 15 residues. The germline CDR1 and CDR2 sequences are SGHRS and YFSETQ. In DNA form, the CDR3 reads TGCGCCAGCAGCCCCTCCGGACAGGGCCAAGGGACCCAGTACTTC. Its protein product is CASSPSGQGQGTQYF.

This chain connects TRBV9 to TRBJ2-3, with 10 bases fitting TRBD2. CDR1 and CDR2 from the germline V gene are SGDLS and YYNGEE. There are 15 residues in the CDR3. The trim removed 2 bases at V and 1 base at J, leaving 1 base unmatched. The CDR3 sequence is CASSVGLAGTDTQYF. The CDR3 DNA sequence: TGTGCCAGCAGCGTCGGACTAGCGGGCACAGATACGCAGTATTTT.

The rearrangement links TRBV5-4 to TRBJ1-1; D is unresolved. This CDR3 comprises 13 residues. The V end was cut by 0 bases, the J end by 1 base, with 4 bases between. Germline V gene data show CDR1 as SGHNT and CDR2 as YYREEE (reference sequence). The CDR3 bases are TGTGCCAGCAGCTTGGGAGGGAACACTGAAGCTTTCTTT. Protein product: CASSLGGNTEAFF.

The V and J genes are TRBV2 and TRBJ2-7; 9 bases agree with TRBD2. The V segment lost 4 bases and the J segment 7 bases; nucleotides outside the gene matches: 8. Germline lookup yields CDR1 SNHLY and CDR2 FYNNEI. The CDR3 loop spans 14 amino acids. The CDR3 region is CASSVAGGLLEQYF. The CDR3, as DNA: TGTGCCAGCAGTGTGGCGGGGGGGCTTTTGGAGCAGTACTTC.

V gene TRBV6-1 combines with J gene TRBJ1-5; no firm D call. The CDR3 has 15 amino acids. Germline V gene lookup returns CDR1 MNHNS and CDR2 SASEGT. V lost 5 bases and J lost 4, with 15 bases in between. Here the CDR3 reads CASSPGPSSNQPQHF. CDR3 sequence (DNA): TGTGCCAGCAGTCCCGGCCCCAGCTCTAATCAGCCCCAGCATTTT.

The chain couples TRBV10-3 to TRBJ1-6, with D tentatively TRBD1 (5 bases). Germline V gene sequence: CDR1 ENHRY, CDR2 SYGVKD. The CDR3 consists of 12 residues. The ends were cut back, 8 bases at V and 5 bases at J, with 7 bases in the middle. The CDR3: CAILGDNSPLHF. The CDR3 bases are TGTGCCATCCTAGGGGATAATTCACCCCTCCACTTT.

The sample holds one count of this clone. The chain has TRBV7-8 and TRBJ2-3; 8 positions agree with TRBD2. The germline V gene encodes CDR1 SGHVS and CDR2 FQNEAQ. V shed 1 base and J 4 bases; nucleotides not matched to a gene: 1. The CDR3 is 14 residues long. The CDR3 protein is CASSLVLAADTQYF. The CDR3 DNA reads TGTGCCAGCAGCTTAGTACTAGCGGCAGATACGCAGTATTTT.

The rearrangement joins TRBV27 to TRBJ1-5; 9 positions match TRBD1. The CDR3 sequence is 15 residues long. CDR1 and CDR2 (germline): MNHEY, SMNVEV (reference sequence). V was pared by 5 bases and J by 5 bases, with 7 bases of the junction left unmatched. CDR3 protein: CASSPGQGGYQPQHF. DNA for the CDR3: TGTGCCAGCAGTCCGGGACAGGGAGGTTATCAGCCCCAGCATTTT.

V and J are TRBV18 and TRBJ2-2; D unresolved. The CDR3 has 13 residues. V lost 1 base and J 5 bases, leaving 5 bases between the germline ends. Germline CDR1 is KGHSH and CDR2 is LQKENI. CDR3 nucleotide sequence: TGTGCCAGCTCACCACTAGTAACCGGGGAGCTGTTTTTT. Translation: CASSPLVTGELFF.

The chain recombines TRBV7-9 with TRBJ2-5, with 10 bases that match TRBD2. After removal of 7 bases from V and 5 bases from J, the junction contained 16 bases not matched to a gene. Germline CDR1 SEHNR, CDR2 FQNEAQ (reference sequence). This CDR3 contains 17 residues. The CDR3 nucleotides read TGTGCCAGCACCCTAAGGCTAGCGGGAGTGGACGGGGAGACCCAGTACTTC. This codes for CASTLRLAGVDGETQYF.

The V call is TRBV6-5, the J call TRBJ2-7; D is perhaps TRBD1 (6 bases). The germline V gene has CDR1 MNHEY and CDR2 SVGAGI. V was pared by 5 bases and J by 6 bases, with 17 bases between. CDR3 length: 14 residues. This CDR3 is CASSPDRRHPEQYF. Written as DNA, the CDR3 is TGTGCCAGCAGTCCCGACAGGAGGCATCCCGAGCAGTACTTC.

The gene calls are TRBV18 and TRBJ1-3, with D tentatively TRBD1 (5 bases). Trimming shortened V by 5 bases and J by 4 bases, and 15 bases separated the two germline ends. The CDR3 has 15 amino acids. Germline values: CDR1 KGHSH, CDR2 LQKENI. In DNA form, the CDR3 reads TGTGCCAGCTCAACGACGGGGACCCAGGGAAACACCATATATTTT. Protein: CASSTTGTQGNTIYF.

The V gene is TRBV7-3, the J gene TRBJ2-3; no definite D call. V was pared by 5 bases and J by 3 bases, with 9 bases between. This CDR3 spans 13 amino acids. Germline CDR1 is SGHTA and CDR2 is FQGTGA. The CDR3 coding sequence is TGTGCCAGCAGCCGAATTATAACAGATACGCAGTATTTT. Translated: CASSRIITDTQYF. Full variable domain (rest looked up from reference TRBV7-3 and TRBJ2-3): GAGVSQTPSNKVTEKGKYVELRCDPISGHTALYWYRQSLGQGPEFLIYFQGTGAADDSGLPNDRFFAVRPEGSVSTLKIQRTERGDSAVYLCASSRIITDTQYFGPGTRLTVL.

Here the CDR3 reads CASSMQRDTEAFF. The CDR3 DNA is TGTGCCAGTAGTATGCAAAGGGACACTGAAGCTTTCTTT. The rearrangement joins TRBV19 to TRBJ1-1, with D hard to call. CDR1 and CDR2 from the germline V gene are LNHDA and SQIVND (reference sequence). The V and J ends lost 3 bases and 3 bases respectively, with 8 bases between them. This CDR3 comprises 13 residues.

This rearrangement joins TRBV7-2 to TRBJ1-2; D gene ambiguous. CDR3 length: 13 amino acids. Trimming took 5 bases from V and 4 from J, leaving 11 bases between them. Germline CDR1 reads SGHTA; CDR2 reads FQGNSA. This CDR3 reads CASSVRDTYGYTF. CDR3 DNA sequence: TGTGCCAGCAGCGTCAGAGACACCTATGGCTACACCTTC.

The chain couples TRBV7-2 to TRBJ2-1, with 7 bases that match TRBD2. Germline V gene data show CDR1 as SGHTA and CDR2 as FQGNSA. Trimming at V came to 1 base and at J to 9 bases, leaving 9 bases not matched to a gene. The CDR3 runs to 15 residues. In DNA form, the CDR3 reads TGTGCCAGCAGCTTAGGGGCGCGGGAGTTTGGTGAGCAGTTCTTC. It yields the protein CASSLGAREFGEQFF.

The chain recombines TRBV28 with TRBJ2-5; D possibly corresponds to TRBD1 (6 bases). Trimming stripped 5 bases from V and 4 bases from J, with 11 bases between. The CDR3 has 13 residues. Germline V lookup: CDR1 MDHEN, CDR2 SYDVKM. The CDR3 loop reads CASSPGVPETQYF. CDR3 bases: TGTGCCAGCAGTCCAGGGGTCCCAGAGACCCAGTACTTC. Full variable domain (rest looked up from reference TRBV28 and TRBJ2-5): DVKVTQSSRYLVKRTGEKVFLECVQDMDHENMFWYRQDPGLGLRLIYFSYDVKMKEKGDIPEGYSVSREKKERFSLILESASTNQTSMYLCASSPGVPETQYFGPGTRLLVL.

The CDR3 sequence is CASSALTGGDEQYF. CDR3 in DNA: TGTGCCAGCAGTGCGTTAACAGGGGGAGACGAGCAGTACTTC. V usage is TRBV6-1 and J usage is TRBJ2-7; 8 bases map to TRBD1. There are 14 residues in the CDR3. Germline-derived CDR1 and CDR2 are MNHNS and SASEGT. J lost 5 bases, V lost 4 bases, and 7 bases had no gene match.

The rearrangement links TRBV5-1 to TRBJ2-1; 12 positions agree with TRBD1. Germline-derived CDR1 and CDR2 are SGHRS and YFSETQ. The CDR3 totals 21 residues. Trimming cost V 3 bases and J 7 bases; bases outside gene matches: 23. The CDR3 DNA reads TGCGCCAGCAGCTCTAACCAGCCGGGACAGGGGGCGATTTTTCCCCATAATGAGCAGTTCTTC. The encoded protein is CASSSNQPGQGAIFPHNEQFF. The complete variable domain, with remaining parts taken from reference TRBV5-1 and TRBJ2-1, reads KAGVTQTPRYLIKTRGQQVTLSCSPISGHRSVSWYQQTPGQGLQFLFEYFSETQRNKGNFPGRFSGRQFSNSRSEMNVSTLELGDSALYLCASSSNQPGQGAIFPHNEQFFGPGTRLTVL.

The chain has TRBV2 and TRBJ2-7, with D tentatively TRBD1 or TRBD2 (5 bases each). Germline V CDR1 and CDR2: SNHLY, FYNNEI. The CDR3 consists of 13 residues. V lost 6 bases and J 2 bases, leaving 11 bases between the germline ends. CDR3 loop: CASRSLGAYEQYF. The DNA for the CDR3 is TGTGCCAGCAGGAGCTTGGGGGCCTACGAGCAGTACTTC.

The chain is built from TRBV4-1 and TRBJ2-7, with 9 bases fitting TRBD2. V was pared by 0 bases and J by 4 bases, with 7 bases of the junction left unmatched. The CDR3 sequence is 16 residues long. Germline V gene lookup returns CDR1 MGHRA and CDR2 YSYEKL. DNA of the CDR3: TGCGCCAGCAGCCAAGATGGCGCTAGCGGGACATACGAGCAGTACTTC. Encoded protein: CASSQDGASGTYEQYF.

V and J are TRBV29-1 and TRBJ2-1, with a possible D match to TRBD2 (5 bases). The V gene lost 4 bases and the J gene lost 7 bases, with 17 bases spanning the gap. The CDR3 covers 14 residues. CDR1 SQVTM and CDR2 ANQGSEA come from the germline V gene. The CDR3 DNA is TGCAGCGTTGTGAGAGGGCTGGCGTTAAATGAGCAGTTCTTC. The encoded protein is CSVVRGLALNEQFF.

This clone was detected only once. The chain employs TRBV11-2 and TRBJ1-1, with no clear D. The CDR3 sequence is 14 residues long. The V end lost 3 bases, the J end lost 1 base, and 9 bases lay between the germline ends. CDR1 and CDR2 (germline): SGHAT, FQNNGV. The DNA for the CDR3 is TGTGCCAGCAGCTTGTCTCAGGCGAACACTGAAGCTTTCTTT. Protein product: CASSLSQANTEAFF.

The chain has TRBV9 and TRBJ1-6; weak D call: TRBD1 (5 bases). The CDR3 runs 17 residues. Germline-derived CDR1 and CDR2 are SGDLS and YYNGEE. V lost 4 bases, J lost 5 bases, and 19 bases lay in between. CDR3 coding DNA: TGTGCCAGCAGCTCCCGAGGGGCGGGGGTGGATAATTCACCCCTCCACTTT. Its protein is CASSSRGAGVDNSPLHF.

The V and J genes are TRBV21-1 and TRBJ2-7; the table assigns TRBD1, which was not confirmed against the DNA. TRBV21-1 is a known pseudogene. CDR3 length: 22 amino acids. CDR3: CASSKSNTTGEILNWPSYEQYF. As DNA, the CDR3 is TGTGCCAGCAGCAAATCTAATACTACAGGGGAGATCTTAAATTGGCCCTCCTACGAGCAGTACTTC.

The chain uses TRBV29-1 and TRBJ2-5; D tentatively fits TRBD1 or TRBD2 (5 bases each). Trimming removed 6 bases from V and 5 bases from J, with 16 bases in between. CDR3 length equals 13 residues. The germline gives CDR1 SQVTM, CDR2 ANQGSEA. In nucleotides, the CDR3 is TGCAGCGTCCGAATTGGGGGTTCGGAGACCCAGTACTTC. This codes for CSVRIGGSETQYF.

J is TRBJ2-1 and V is TRBV28; TRBD2 matches 7 bases. CDR1 is MDHEN and CDR2 is SYDVKM in the germline V gene. CDR3 size: 17 residues. V trimming: 3 bases; J trimming: 0 bases; junction bases outside the gene matches: 8. The CDR3 sequence: CASSFYRTRSSYNEQFF. The CDR3 coding sequence is TGTGCCAGCAGTTTTTACCGGACTAGAAGCTCCTACAATGAGCAGTTCTTC.